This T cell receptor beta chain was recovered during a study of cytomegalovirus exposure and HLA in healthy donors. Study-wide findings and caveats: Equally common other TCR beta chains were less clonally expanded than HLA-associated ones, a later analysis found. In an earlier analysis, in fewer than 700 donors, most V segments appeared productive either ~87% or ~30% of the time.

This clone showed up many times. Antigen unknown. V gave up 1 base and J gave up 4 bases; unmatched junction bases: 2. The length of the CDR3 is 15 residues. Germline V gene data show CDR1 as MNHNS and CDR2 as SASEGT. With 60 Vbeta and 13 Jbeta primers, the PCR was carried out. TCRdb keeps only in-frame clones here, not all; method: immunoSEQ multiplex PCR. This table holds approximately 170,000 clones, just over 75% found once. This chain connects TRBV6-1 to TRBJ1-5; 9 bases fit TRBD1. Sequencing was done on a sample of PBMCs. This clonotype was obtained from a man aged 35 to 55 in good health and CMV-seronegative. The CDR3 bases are TGTGCCAGCAGTGAAGACAGGGGGCGGAATCAGCCCCAGCATTTT. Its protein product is CASSEDRGRNQPQHF.